What follows describes a single T cell receptor (beta chain). Its specificity is not known. This sample was taken from a study of T cell responses to AZD1222 COVID-19 vaccine. The V gene's germline CDR1 is LNHDA and CDR2 SQIVND (reference sequence). Trimming took 2 bases from V and 6 from J, leaving 11 bases between them. This CDR3 is built from 14 residues. Sequencing used immunoSEQ multiplex PCR; TCRdb keeps in-frame clones, though not all of them. Among 100,000 to 150,000 clones, about 88% were seen once, and the ten largest hold approximately 7%. Study-level findings and limits: There were mostly white British donors and more females than males, and clonal diversity was possibly underestimated.

The sequence was obtained from an adult in good health. This rearrangement joins TRBV19 to TRBJ1-5; D may be TRBD1 (5 bases). The sample here was peripheral blood, taken on day 0 of AZD1222 vaccination. CDR3 amino acids: CASSIPRESQPQHF. Written as DNA, the CDR3 is TGTGCCAGTAGTATACCCAGGGAAAGTCAGCCCCAGCATTTT.